This entry lists 21 T cell receptor beta chains sequenced from one sample in a study of shared clonotypes between healthy human individuals. Using immunoSEQ multiplex PCR, the repertoire was profiled, and TCRdb retains in-frame clones only, with some absent. The sample includes roughly 500,000 clones, about 82% of them seen just once. The sequencing input was PBMCs. The receptors originated from a woman aged 40-49 years in good health. Some clones in this sample may be carry-over from other donors' samples.

The V call is TRBV29-1, the J call TRBJ2-3, with 7 bases matching TRBD2. The CDR3 covers 14 residues. Germline trimming cut 8 bases from V and 3 bases from J; bases unmatched to any gene: 11. CDR1 and CDR2 (germline): SQVTM, ANQGSEA. CDR3 region: CSSEVAGQTDTQYF. The DNA of the CDR3 is TGCAGCTCCGAGGTAGCGGGTCAAACAGATACGCAGTATTTT.

V and J are TRBV27 and TRBJ2-7, with D unresolved. CDR1 and CDR2 from the germline V gene are MNHEY and SMNVEV (reference sequence). Trimming took off 5 bases at V and 1 base at J, with 12 bases between the two ends. This CDR3 contains 14 residues. CDR3 nucleotide sequence: TGTGCCAGCAGTACCTCTAGTAGGTCCTACGAGCAGTACTTC. This encodes CASSTSSRSYEQYF.

This chain uses TRBV5-1 with TRBJ1-3, with D possibly TRBD1 on 5 matching bases. With 1 base removed from V and 2 bases from J, the gap between germline ends came to 19 bases. The CDR3 totals 18 residues. From germline, CDR1 is SGHRS and CDR2 YFSETQ. CDR3 nucleotide sequence: TGCGCCAGCAGCTTGTCTGTTGGAGGGGTCAGGGCTGGAAACACCATATATTTT. Protein product: CASSLSVGGVRAGNTIYF.

The gene calls are TRBV25-1 and TRBJ1-4; D gene ambiguous. V was shortened by 4 bases and J by 5 bases, with 14 bases between the two germline ends. Germline CDR1 reads MGHDK; CDR2 reads SYGVNS. This CDR3 spans 15 amino acids. The CDR3 sequence is CASSVMGVGNEKLFF. DNA for the CDR3: TGTGCCAGCAGTGTAATGGGTGTGGGAAATGAAAAACTGTTTTTT.

The sample holds one count of this clone. The chain is built from TRBV5-1 and TRBJ2-7, with 13 bases aligning to TRBD2. CDR3 length: 16 residues. Germline V CDR1 and CDR2: SGHRS, YFSETQ. The ends lost 4 bases at V and 4 bases at J; junction bases unmatched: 8. CDR3 nucleotides: TGCGCCAGCAGCCCTCGGACTAGCGGGAGAGTGTACGAGCAGTACTTC. Amino acids: CASSPRTSGRVYEQYF. The full variable domain, its missing parts supplied by reference TRBV5-1 and TRBJ2-7, is KAGVTQTPRYLIKTRGQQVTLSCSPISGHRSVSWYQQTPGQGLQFLFEYFSETQRNKGNFPGRFSGRQFSNSRSEMNVSTLELGDSALYLCASSPRTSGRVYEQYFGPGTRLTVT.

This chain uses TRBV14 with TRBJ1-4; the D gene is possibly TRBD1 (5 bases). Deletions cut 2 bases from V and 14 bases from J, with 12 bases between. From germline, CDR1 is SGHDN and CDR2 FVKESK. The CDR3 consists of 12 residues. CDR3 amino acids: CASSQPGRGLFF. CDR3 sequence (DNA): TGTGCCAGCAGCCAACCGGGTCGGGGGCTGTTTTTT.

Concerning this clone: The same CDR3 arises from other DNA sequences in this sample as well. The CDR3 bases are TGTGCCAGCAGTGACAGGGTTAACCAGTCCCAGCATTTT. This encodes CASSDRVNQSQHF. The J gene is TRBJ1-5, the V gene TRBV6-1, with D perhaps matching TRBD1 (5 bases). This CDR3 is built from 13 residues. CDR1 and CDR2 from the germline V gene are MNHNS and SASEGT. Trimming left V 3 bases short and J 11 bases short, with 14 bases between.

The chain is built from TRBV29-1 and TRBJ2-5, with a weak D call TRBD2 (6 bases). The CDR3 has 15 amino acids. Trimming took 4 bases from V and 5 from J, leaving 20 bases between them. Germline CDR1 SQVTM, CDR2 ANQGSEA. CDR3 coding DNA: TGCAGCGTTGCCGGGGGACCTGGCCCCGCCGAGACCCAGTACTTC. Amino acids: CSVAGGPGPAETQYF.

This chain joins TRBV14 and TRBJ2-1; no clear D gene. This CDR3 has 13 amino acids. Looked up from germline, CDR1 is SGHDN and CDR2 is FVKESK. V gave up 1 base and J gave up 4 bases, with 5 bases separating them. The CDR3 DNA reads TGTGCCAGCAGCCAAGCGGAATACAATGAGCAGTTCTTC. Its translation is CASSQAEYNEQFF. Full variable domain (remainder filled in from reference TRBV14 and TRBJ2-1): EAGVTQFPSHSVIEKGQTVTLRCDPISGHDNLYWYRRVMGKEIKFLLHFVKESKQDESGMPNNRFLAERTGGTYSTLKVQPAELEDSGVYFCASSQAEYNEQFFGPGTRLTVL.

The chain joins TRBV27 to TRBJ2-1, with 11 positions matching TRBD2. The CDR3 is made up of 15 amino acids. Trimming took 5 bases from V and 2 from J; bases not matched to a gene: 2. Germline V gene sequence: CDR1 MNHEY, CDR2 SMNVEV (reference sequence). The CDR3 region has the DNA TGTGCCAGCAGTCCACTAGCGGGAGCCTACAATGAGCAGTTCTTC. Amino acid sequence: CASSPLAGAYNEQFF.

This clone is a singleton in its sample. This chain uses TRBV27 with TRBJ2-5; 9 nucleotides agree with TRBD1. The CDR3 runs to 13 residues. Germline V gives CDR1 MNHEY, CDR2 SMNVEV (reference sequence). The ends lost 7 bases at V and 4 bases at J; junction bases unmatched: 4. The CDR3, as DNA: TGTGCCAGCACCCGGACAGGGGCAGAGACCCAGTACTTC. This encodes CASTRTGAETQYF.

The genes are TRBV28 and TRBJ1-4, with 9 bases matching TRBD1. Germline loops: CDR1 MDHEN, CDR2 SYDVKM. This CDR3 comprises 16 residues. Germline trimming cut 6 bases from V and 8 bases from J; bases unmatched to any gene: 13. The CDR3 DNA is TGTGCCAGCAGAGGAGGCGCGGGGACAGGGCGGGAAAAACTGTTTTTT. This gives the protein CASRGGAGTGREKLFF.

DNA for the CDR3: TGTGCCATCAGTGAGTCCCCGGGACAGGGAGGAACCGGCAAAAACATTCAGTACTTC. This translates into CAISESPGQGGTGKNIQYF. The chain couples TRBV10-3 to TRBJ2-4; TRBD1 agrees at 9 bases. This CDR3 has 19 amino acids. Germline V gene lookup returns CDR1 ENHRY and CDR2 SYGVKD. With 0 bases clipped from V and 3 bases from J, the junction kept 12 bases outside the gene matches.

The chain has TRBV6-5 and TRBJ2-3; the D call may be TRBD1 or TRBD2 (5 bases each). Trimming took off 8 bases at V and 0 bases at J, with 12 bases between the two ends. The CDR3 is 14 residues long. Looked up from germline, CDR1 is MNHEY and CDR2 is SVGAGI. The CDR3 spells CASAYRDSTDTQYF. In nucleotides, the CDR3 is TGTGCCAGCGCATACCGGGACAGCACAGATACGCAGTATTTT.

The chain joins TRBV5-8 to TRBJ2-5, with TRBD2 matching 13 bases. Germline CDR1 reads SGHTS; CDR2 reads YDEGEE. V dropped 2 bases and J dropped 1; count of bases not matched to a gene: 5. The CDR3 has 17 amino acids. In DNA, the CDR3 is TGTGCCAGCAGCTTTTTTCGGACTAGCGGGAGCCAAGAGACCCAGTACTTC. Its protein is CASSFFRTSGSQETQYF.

On this clone: This sequence is one base from a far larger clone and is likely a read error. Other DNA sequences in the sample encode the same CDR3. The rearrangement joins TRBV2 to TRBJ1-1; D is possibly TRBD1 (6 bases). CDR1 and CDR2 from the germline V gene are SNHLY and FYNNEI. CDR3 length: 11 amino acids. CDR3 region: CASRGTTEAFF. The CDR3 nucleotides read TGCGCCAGCAGGGGTACTACTGAAGCTTTCTTT.

The rearrangement links TRBV20-1 to TRBJ2-7; unclear D gene. Germline V CDR1 and CDR2: DFQATT, SNEGSKA (reference sequence). Trimming pared 6 bases from V and 7 bases from J, leaving 7 bases between. The CDR3 runs to 9 residues. This CDR3 is CSAGPEQYF. The CDR3 coding sequence is TGCAGTGCCGGACCTGAGCAGTACTTC.

The chain has TRBV7-9 and TRBJ2-6, with D perhaps TRBD1 or TRBD2 (5 bases each). The CDR3 is 15 residues long. Looked up from germline, CDR1 is SEHNR and CDR2 is FQNEAQ (reference sequence). Trimming removed 2 bases at V and 4 bases at J, with 9 bases between. CDR3 in DNA: TGTGCCAGCAGCTTACAAGGGACCGGGGCCAACGTCCTGACTTTC. It encodes CASSLQGTGANVLTF.

The chain employs TRBV27 and TRBJ2-7; 12 positions match TRBD2. This CDR3 has 13 residues. Germline V gene sequence: CDR1 MNHEY, CDR2 SMNVEV (reference sequence). V lost 10 bases to trimming and J lost 3 bases; unmatched junction nucleotides: 4. This chain's CDR3 is CATWTSGDYEQYF. In nucleotides, the CDR3 is TGTGCCACCTGGACTAGCGGGGACTACGAGCAGTACTTC.

This clone has just one count. V and J are TRBV11-3 and TRBJ2-1, with D tentatively TRBD2 (5 bases). The germline gives CDR1 SGHNT, CDR2 YENEEA. The V gene lost 5 bases and the J gene lost 5 bases, with 16 bases spanning the gap. The CDR3 loop spans 15 amino acids. CDR3 sequence: CASSPRASGHNEQFF. For the CDR3, the DNA is TGTGCCAGCAGCCCGAGGGCTAGTGGGCACAATGAGCAGTTCTTC.

The CDR3, as DNA: TGTGCCAGCAGCTTATTTGGACAGAAGATGGGGGAGCTGTTTTTT. Its translation: CASSLFGQKMGELFF. V and J are TRBV7-2 and TRBJ2-2; D may be TRBD1 (6 bases). The CDR3 loop spans 15 amino acids. The germline gives CDR1 SGHTA, CDR2 FQGNSA. Between the trimmed V and J ends, which lost 2 bases and 8 bases, there was a span of 15 bases.